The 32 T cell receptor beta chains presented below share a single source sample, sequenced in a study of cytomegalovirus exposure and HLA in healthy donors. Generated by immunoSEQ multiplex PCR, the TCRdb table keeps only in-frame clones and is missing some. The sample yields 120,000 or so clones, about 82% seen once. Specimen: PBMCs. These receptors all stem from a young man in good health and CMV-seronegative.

In DNA form, the CDR3 reads TGTGCCAGCAGCTTAGCGAGGACAGGGTGGTCCTATAATTCACCCCTCCACTTT. Protein sequence: CASSLARTGWSYNSPLHF. The gene calls are TRBV7-2 and TRBJ1-6; 8 nucleotides align to TRBD1. In germline, CDR1 is SGHTA, CDR2 FQGNSA. The CDR3 contains 18 residues. V lost 0 bases and J lost 1; bases outside the gene matches: 5. Full variable domain (outside the CDR3, taken from reference TRBV7-2 and TRBJ1-6): GAGVSQSPSNKVTEKGKDVELRCDPISGHTALYWYRQSLGQGLEFLIYFQGNSAPDKSGLPSDRFSAERTGGSVSTLTIQRTQQEDSAVYLCASSLARTGWSYNSPLHFGNGTRLTVT.

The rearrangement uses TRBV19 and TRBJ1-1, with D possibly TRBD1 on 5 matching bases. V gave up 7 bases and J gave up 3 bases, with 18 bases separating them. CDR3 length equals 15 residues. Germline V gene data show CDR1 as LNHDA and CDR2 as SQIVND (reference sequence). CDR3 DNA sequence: TGTGCCAGTACCCATGTCGGGGCGGGGGACACTGAAGCTTTCTTT. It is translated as CASTHVGAGDTEAFF. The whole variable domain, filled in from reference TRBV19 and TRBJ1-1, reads DGGITQSPKYLFRKEGQNVTLSCEQNLNHDAMYWYRQDPGQGLRLIYYSQIVNDFQKGDIAEGYSVSREKKESFPLTVTSAQKNPTAFYLCASTHVGAGDTEAFFGQGTRLTVV.

CDR3 loop: CASSPSRDRGEAFF. The CDR3 DNA sequence: TGTGCCAGCAGCCCTAGCCGGGACAGGGGAGAAGCTTTCTTT. The chain recombines TRBV4-2 with TRBJ1-1, with 10 bases aligning to TRBD1. The germline V gene has CDR1 LGHNA and CDR2 YNFKEQ. The V and J ends lost 4 bases and 8 bases, in that order; junction bases with no gene match: 7. The CDR3 is 14 amino acids.

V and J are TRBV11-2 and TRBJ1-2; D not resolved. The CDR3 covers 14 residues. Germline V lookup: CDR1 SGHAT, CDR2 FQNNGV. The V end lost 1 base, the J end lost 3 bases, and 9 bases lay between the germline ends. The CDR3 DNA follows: TGTGCCAGCAGCTTAGCCCAGTCCCACTATGGCTACACCTTC. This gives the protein CASSLAQSHYGYTF.

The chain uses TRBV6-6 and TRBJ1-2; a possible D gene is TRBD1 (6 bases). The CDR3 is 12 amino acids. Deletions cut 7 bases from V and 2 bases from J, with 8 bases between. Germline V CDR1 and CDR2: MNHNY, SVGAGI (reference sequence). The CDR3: CASTDRNYGYTF. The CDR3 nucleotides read TGTGCCAGCACCGACAGGAACTATGGCTACACCTTC.

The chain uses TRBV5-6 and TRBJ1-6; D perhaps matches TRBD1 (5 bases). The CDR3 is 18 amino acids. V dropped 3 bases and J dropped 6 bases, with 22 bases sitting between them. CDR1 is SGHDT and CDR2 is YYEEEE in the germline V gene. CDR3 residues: CASSSRGRGRGSNSPLHF. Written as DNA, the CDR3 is TGTGCCAGCAGCTCCCGGGGGAGAGGAAGGGGAAGTAATTCACCCCTCCACTTT.

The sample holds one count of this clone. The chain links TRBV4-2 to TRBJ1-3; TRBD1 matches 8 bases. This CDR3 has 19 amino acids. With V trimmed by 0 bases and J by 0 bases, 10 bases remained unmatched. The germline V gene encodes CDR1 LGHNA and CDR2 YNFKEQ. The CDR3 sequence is CASSQDPALDRGSGNTIYF. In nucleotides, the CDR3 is TGTGCCAGCAGCCAAGACCCCGCCCTTGACAGGGGCTCTGGAAACACCATATATTTT.

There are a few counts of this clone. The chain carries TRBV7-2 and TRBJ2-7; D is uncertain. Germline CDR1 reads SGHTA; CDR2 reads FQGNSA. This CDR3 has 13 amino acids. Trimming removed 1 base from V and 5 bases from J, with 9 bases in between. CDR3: CASSLGRGDEQYF. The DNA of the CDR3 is TGTGCCAGCAGCTTAGGAAGAGGAGACGAGCAGTACTTC. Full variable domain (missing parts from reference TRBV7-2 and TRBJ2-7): GAGVSQSPSNKVTEKGKDVELRCDPISGHTALYWYRQSLGQGLEFLIYFQGNSAPDKSGLPSDRFSAERTGGSVSTLTIQRTQQEDSAVYLCASSLGRGDEQYFGPGTRLTVT.

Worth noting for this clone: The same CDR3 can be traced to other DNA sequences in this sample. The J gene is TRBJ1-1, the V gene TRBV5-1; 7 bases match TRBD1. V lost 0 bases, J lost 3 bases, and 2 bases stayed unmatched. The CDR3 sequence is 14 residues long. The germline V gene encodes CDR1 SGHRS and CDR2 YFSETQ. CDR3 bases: TGCGCCAGCAGCTTGGGCAGGGGGGACACTGAAGCTTTCTTT. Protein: CASSLGRGDTEAFF.

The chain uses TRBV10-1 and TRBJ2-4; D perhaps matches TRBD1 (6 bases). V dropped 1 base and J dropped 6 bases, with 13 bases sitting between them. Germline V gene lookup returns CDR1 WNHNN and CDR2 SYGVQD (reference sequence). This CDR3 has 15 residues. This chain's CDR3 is CASSEYGGRRNIQYF. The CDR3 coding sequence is TGCGCCAGCAGTGAGTATGGGGGCAGGCGAAACATTCAGTACTTC.

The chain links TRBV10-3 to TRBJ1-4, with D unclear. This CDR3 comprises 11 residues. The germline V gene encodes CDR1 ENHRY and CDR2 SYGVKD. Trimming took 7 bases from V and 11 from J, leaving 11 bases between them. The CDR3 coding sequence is TGTGCCATCACTCATCGGTATAAACTGTTTTTT. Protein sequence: CAITHRYKLFF.

CDR3 coding DNA: TGTGCCAGCAGTAGAGGAGGGGCGAACACTGAAGCTTTCTTT. Amino acid sequence: CASSRGGANTEAFF. The chain links TRBV2 to TRBJ1-1; weak D call: TRBD1 (5 bases). Germline CDR1 reads SNHLY; CDR2 reads FYNNEI. This CDR3 is built from 14 residues. Trimming took off 5 bases at V and 1 base at J, with 11 bases between the two ends.

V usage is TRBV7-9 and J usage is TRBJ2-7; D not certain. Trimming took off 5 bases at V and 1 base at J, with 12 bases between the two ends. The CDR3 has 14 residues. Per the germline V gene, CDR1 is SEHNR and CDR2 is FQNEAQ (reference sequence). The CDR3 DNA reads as TGTGCCAGCAGCCCCAAAGACAAGTCCTACGAGCAGTACTTC. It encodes CASSPKDKSYEQYF.

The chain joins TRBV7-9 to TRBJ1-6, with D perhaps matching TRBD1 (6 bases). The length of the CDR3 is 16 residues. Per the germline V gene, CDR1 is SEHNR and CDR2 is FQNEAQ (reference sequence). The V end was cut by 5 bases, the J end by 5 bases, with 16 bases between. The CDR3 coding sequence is TGTGCCAGCAGCCCAGGCCGGGGGGCAGATAATTCACCCCTCCACTTT. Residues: CASSPGRGADNSPLHF.

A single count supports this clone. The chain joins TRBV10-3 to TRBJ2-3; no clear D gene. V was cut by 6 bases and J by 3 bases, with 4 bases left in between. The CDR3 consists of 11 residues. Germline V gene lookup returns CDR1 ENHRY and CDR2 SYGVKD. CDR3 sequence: CAIRATDTQYF. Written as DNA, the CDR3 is TGTGCCATCAGAGCTACAGATACGCAGTATTTT.

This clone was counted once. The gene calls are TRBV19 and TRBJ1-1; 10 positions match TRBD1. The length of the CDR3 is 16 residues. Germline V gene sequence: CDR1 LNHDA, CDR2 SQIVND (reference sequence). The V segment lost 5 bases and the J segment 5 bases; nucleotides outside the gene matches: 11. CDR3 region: CASSFRRDRGNTEAFF. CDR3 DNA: TGTGCCAGTAGTTTCCGGAGGGACAGGGGAAATACTGAAGCTTTCTTT. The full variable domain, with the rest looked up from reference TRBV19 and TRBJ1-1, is DGGITQSPKYLFRKEGQNVTLSCEQNLNHDAMYWYRQDPGQGLRLIYYSQIVNDFQKGDIAEGYSVSREKKESFPLTVTSAQKNPTAFYLCASSFRRDRGNTEAFFGQGTRLTVV.

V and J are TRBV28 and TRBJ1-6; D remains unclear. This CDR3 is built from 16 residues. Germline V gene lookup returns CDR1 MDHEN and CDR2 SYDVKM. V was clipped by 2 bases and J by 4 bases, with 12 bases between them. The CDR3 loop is CASSLAVGEYNSPLHF. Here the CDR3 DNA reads TGTGCCAGCAGTTTAGCAGTCGGGGAATATAATTCACCCCTCCACTTT. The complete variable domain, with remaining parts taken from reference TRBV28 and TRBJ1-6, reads DVKVTQSSRYLVKRTGEKVFLECVQDMDHENMFWYRQDPGLGLRLIYFSYDVKMKEKGDIPEGYSVSREKKERFSLILESASTNQTSMYLCASSLAVGEYNSPLHFGNGTRLTVT.

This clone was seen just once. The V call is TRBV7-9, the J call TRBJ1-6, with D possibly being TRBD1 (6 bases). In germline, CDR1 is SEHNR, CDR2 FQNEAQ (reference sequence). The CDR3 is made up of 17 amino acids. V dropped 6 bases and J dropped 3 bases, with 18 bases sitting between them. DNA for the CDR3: TGTGCCAGCAGTTCCGGTGGAGGACAGCGCTATAATTCACCCCTCCACTTT. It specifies CASSSGGGQRYNSPLHF.

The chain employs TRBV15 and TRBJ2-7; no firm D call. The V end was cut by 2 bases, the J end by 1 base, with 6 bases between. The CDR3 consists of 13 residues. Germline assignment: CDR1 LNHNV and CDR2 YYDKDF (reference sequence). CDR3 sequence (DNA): TGTGCCACCAGCAGAATACAGTCCTACGAGCAGTACTTC. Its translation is CATSRIQSYEQYF. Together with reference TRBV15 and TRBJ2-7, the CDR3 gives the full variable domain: DAMVIQNPRYQVTQFGKPVTLSCSQTLNHNVMYWYQQKSSQAPKLLFHYYDKDFNNEADTPDNFQSRRPNTSFCFLDIRSPGLGDTAMYLCATSRIQSYEQYFGPGTRLTVT.

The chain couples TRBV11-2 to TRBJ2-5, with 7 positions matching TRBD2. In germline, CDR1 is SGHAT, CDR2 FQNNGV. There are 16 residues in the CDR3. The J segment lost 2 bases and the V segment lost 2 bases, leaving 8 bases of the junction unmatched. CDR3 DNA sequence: TGTGCCAGCAGCTTAATGCTAGCGGCTGCACAAGAGACCCAGTACTTC. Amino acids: CASSLMLAAAQETQYF.

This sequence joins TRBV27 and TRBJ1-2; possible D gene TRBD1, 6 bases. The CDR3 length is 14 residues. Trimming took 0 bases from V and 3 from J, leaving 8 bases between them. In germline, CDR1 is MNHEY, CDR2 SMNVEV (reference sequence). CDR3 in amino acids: CASSLSGADYGYTF. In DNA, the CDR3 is TGTGCCAGCAGTTTATCGGGGGCCGACTATGGCTACACCTTC.

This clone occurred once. In DNA form, the CDR3 reads TGTGCCAGTAGAAGGGACAGTCAGCATGGCTACACCTTC. It encodes CASRRDSQHGYTF. The V and J genes are TRBV19 and TRBJ1-2; TRBD1 aligns across 7 bases. The CDR3 totals 13 residues. In germline, CDR1 is LNHDA, CDR2 SQIVND (reference sequence). V lost 6 bases to trimming and J lost 6 bases; unmatched junction nucleotides: 7.

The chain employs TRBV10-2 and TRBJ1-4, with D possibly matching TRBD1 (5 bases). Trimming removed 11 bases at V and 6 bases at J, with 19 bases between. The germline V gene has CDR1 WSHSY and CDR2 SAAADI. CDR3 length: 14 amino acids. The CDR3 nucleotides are TGCGCCGCAACAGGCGGGGAGGCGGATGAAAAACTGTTTTTT. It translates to CAATGGEADEKLFF.

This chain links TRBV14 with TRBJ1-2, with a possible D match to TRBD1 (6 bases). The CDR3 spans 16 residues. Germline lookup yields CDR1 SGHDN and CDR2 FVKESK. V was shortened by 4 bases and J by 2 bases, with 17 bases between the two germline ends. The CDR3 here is CASSPGGVGANYGYTF. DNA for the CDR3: TGTGCCAGCAGCCCTGGTGGGGTGGGGGCGAACTATGGCTACACCTTC.

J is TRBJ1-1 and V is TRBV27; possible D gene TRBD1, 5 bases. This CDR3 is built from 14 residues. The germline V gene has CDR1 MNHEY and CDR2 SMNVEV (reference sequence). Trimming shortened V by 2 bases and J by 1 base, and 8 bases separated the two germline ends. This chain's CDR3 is CASSLRQGNTEAFF. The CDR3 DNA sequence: TGTGCCAGCAGTTTAAGGCAGGGGAACACTGAAGCTTTCTTT.

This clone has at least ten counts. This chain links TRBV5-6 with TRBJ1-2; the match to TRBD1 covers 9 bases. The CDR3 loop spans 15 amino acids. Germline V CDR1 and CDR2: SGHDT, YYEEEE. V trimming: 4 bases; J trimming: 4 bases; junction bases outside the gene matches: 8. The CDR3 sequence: CASSPGTGSVYGYTF. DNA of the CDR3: TGTGCCAGCAGCCCCGGGACAGGGAGCGTCTATGGCTACACCTTC.

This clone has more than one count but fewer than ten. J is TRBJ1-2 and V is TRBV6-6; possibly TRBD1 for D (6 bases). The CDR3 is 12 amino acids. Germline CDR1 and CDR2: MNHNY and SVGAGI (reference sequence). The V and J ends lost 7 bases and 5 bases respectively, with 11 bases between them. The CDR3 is CASTLTGYGYTF. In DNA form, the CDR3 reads TGTGCCAGCACCCTGACAGGATATGGCTACACCTTC.

In DNA, the CDR3 is TGTGCCAGCAGTGAACGACAGGGGGGATACTACGAGCAGTACTTC. It encodes CASSERQGGYYEQYF. V gene TRBV6-1 combines with J gene TRBJ2-7, with TRBD1 matching over 9 bases. The CDR3 covers 15 residues. After removal of 2 bases from V and 3 bases from J, the junction contained 5 bases not matched to a gene. Germline V gene sequence: CDR1 MNHNS, CDR2 SASEGT.

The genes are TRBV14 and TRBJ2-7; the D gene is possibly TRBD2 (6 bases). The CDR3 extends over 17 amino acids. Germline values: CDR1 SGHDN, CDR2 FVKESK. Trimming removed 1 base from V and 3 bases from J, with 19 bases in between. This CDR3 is CASSQGSALALYYEQYF. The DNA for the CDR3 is TGTGCCAGCAGCCAAGGAAGTGCCCTAGCGCTTTACTACGAGCAGTACTTC. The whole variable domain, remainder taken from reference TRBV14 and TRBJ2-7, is EAGVTQFPSHSVIEKGQTVTLRCDPISGHDNLYWYRRVMGKEIKFLLHFVKESKQDESGMPNNRFLAERTGGTYSTLKVQPAELEDSGVYFCASSQGSALALYYEQYFGPGTRLTVT.

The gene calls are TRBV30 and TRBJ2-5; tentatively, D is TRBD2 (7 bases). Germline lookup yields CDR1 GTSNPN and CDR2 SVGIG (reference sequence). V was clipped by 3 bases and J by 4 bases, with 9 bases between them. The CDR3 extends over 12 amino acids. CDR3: CAWSGGLETQYF. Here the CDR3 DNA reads TGTGCCTGGAGCGGGGGGCTAGAGACCCAGTACTTC.

The CDR3 protein is CASSSRGPDTEAFF. The CDR3 region has the DNA TGTGCCAGCAGTTCAAGGGGGCCCGACACTGAAGCTTTCTTT. The chain recombines TRBV6-6 with TRBJ1-1; 7 positions match TRBD1. CDR1 is MNHNY and CDR2 is SVGAGI in the germline V gene (reference sequence). The CDR3 is 14 residues long. Losses at the gene ends were 4 bases for V and 3 bases for J; bases not matched to a gene: 5.

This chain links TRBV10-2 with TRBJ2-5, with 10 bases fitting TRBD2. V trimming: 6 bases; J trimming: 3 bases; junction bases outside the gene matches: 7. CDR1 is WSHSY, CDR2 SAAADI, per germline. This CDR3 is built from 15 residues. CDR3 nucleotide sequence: TGCGCCAGCAGCCTCCGGACTAGCGGAGAAGAGACCCAGTACTTC. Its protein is CASSLRTSGEETQYF.